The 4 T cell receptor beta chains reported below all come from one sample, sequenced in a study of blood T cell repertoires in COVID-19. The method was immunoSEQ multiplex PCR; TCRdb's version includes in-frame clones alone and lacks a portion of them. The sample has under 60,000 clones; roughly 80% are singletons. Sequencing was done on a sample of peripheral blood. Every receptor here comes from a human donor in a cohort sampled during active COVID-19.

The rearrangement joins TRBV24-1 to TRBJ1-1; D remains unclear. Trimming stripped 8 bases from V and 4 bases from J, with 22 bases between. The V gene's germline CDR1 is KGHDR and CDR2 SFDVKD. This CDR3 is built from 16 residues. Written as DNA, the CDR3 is TGTGCCACCACCATTCCAAGGAAGGGAGATGGCACTGAAGCTTTCTTT. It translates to CATTIPRKGDGTEAFF.

The chain's CDR3 is CASSWTGDGGYTF. DNA for the CDR3: TGTGCCAGCAGTTGGACAGGGGATGGTGGCTACACCTTC. V and J are TRBV27 and TRBJ1-2; 9 bases align to TRBD1. The CDR3 has 13 amino acids. From germline, CDR1 is MNHEY and CDR2 SMNVEV (reference sequence). V trimming: 4 bases; J trimming: 7 bases; junction bases outside the gene matches: 4.

The DNA for the CDR3 is TGTGCCAGCAGCCGTGGCCGGGGACAGGTTAAGTCACCCCTCCACTTT. The encoded protein is CASSRGRGQVKSPLHF. V and J are TRBV5-5 and TRBJ1-6; 8 nucleotides align to TRBD1. Germline V CDR1 and CDR2: SGHKS, YYEKEE (reference sequence). After removal of 4 bases from V and 10 bases from J, the junction contained 13 bases not matched to a gene. This CDR3 contains 16 residues. The full variable domain, with the rest looked up from reference TRBV5-5 and TRBJ1-6, is DAGVTQSPTHLIKTRGQQVTLRCSPISGHKSVSWYQQVLGQGPQFIFQYYEKEERGRGNFPDRFSARQFPNYSSELNVNALLLGDSALYLCASSRGRGQVKSPLHFGNGTRLTVT.

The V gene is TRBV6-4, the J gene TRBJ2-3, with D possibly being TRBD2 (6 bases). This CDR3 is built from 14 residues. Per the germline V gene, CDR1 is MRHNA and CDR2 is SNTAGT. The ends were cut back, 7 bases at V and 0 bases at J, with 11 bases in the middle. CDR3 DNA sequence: TGTGCCAGCAAGGCGGGGCCTAGCACAGATACGCAGTATTTT. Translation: CASKAGPSTDTQYF.